The entry below describes one T cell receptor (beta chain). Its antigen is currently unknown. The sample is drawn from a study of siplizumab effects on memory and regulatory T cells. The protocol was immunoSEQ multiplex PCR, while the TCRdb copy is restricted to in-frame clones and leaves out a portion. Of 99,000 or so clones listed, roughly 94% are singletons. Germline assignment: CDR1 MGHDK and CDR2 SYGVNS. The CDR3 has 13 amino acids. V was clipped by 6 bases and J by 2 bases, with 9 bases between them. Study-level points and caveats: Researchers did not confirm the suppressive function of proliferating Tregs from siplizumab cultures.

This clonotype originated in a human donor in good health. Sequencing was done on a sample of non-Treg CD4+ T cells sorted from blood. The rearrangement uses TRBV25-1 and TRBJ2-3; no firm D call. The CDR3 sequence: CASRGPYTDTQYF. In DNA form, the CDR3 reads TGTGCCAGCAGGGGTCCCTACACAGATACGCAGTATTTT.